The 7 T cell receptor beta chains below all came from one sample that was sequenced in a study of beta chain features in type 1 diabetes. Study-wide findings and caveats: For Type 1 diabetes patients, all four CD4+ subsets carried TCRB CDR3s that were moderately but significantly shorter.

cDNA synthesis used the whole RNA isolate, giving expressed TCRB sequences. The table came from immunoSEQ multiplex PCR; TCRdb's copy has only in-frame clones and leaves some out. The repertoire has 150,000 to 190,000 clones, 10% of them found once; the top ten carry more than 0.4%. For these TCRs, the target antigens are not known. The sequencing sample was made of central memory CD4+ T cells from blood. The receptors shown here come from a man younger than 40 with type 1 diabetes.

The rearrangement links TRBV7-3 to TRBJ2-5; 12 bases match TRBD1. Germline assignment: CDR1 SGHTA and CDR2 FQGTGA. The CDR3 has 16 residues. V shed 2 bases and J 6 bases; nucleotides not matched to a gene: 7. The CDR3 DNA reads TGTGCCAGCAGCTTAGGCGGGACAGGGGGCGCGCAGACCCAGTACTTC. Protein: CASSLGGTGGAQTQYF.

The chain joins TRBV6-6 to TRBJ1-2; 11 bases line up with TRBD1. Germline values: CDR1 MNHNY, CDR2 SVGAGI (reference sequence). The CDR3 has 14 amino acids. V was clipped by 6 bases and J by 7 bases; unmatched bases: 7. CDR3 bases: TGTGCCAGCAGCTCCGGGACAGGGGGTAGTGGCTACACCTTC. It specifies CASSSGTGGSGYTF.

The V and J genes are TRBV11-2 and TRBJ1-3, with no clear D. Germline values: CDR1 SGHAT, CDR2 FQNNGV. This CDR3 has 14 residues. With 1 base removed from V and 0 bases from J, the gap between germline ends came to 4 bases. The CDR3 protein is CASSLANSGNTIYF. CDR3 DNA: TGTGCCAGCAGCTTAGCTAACTCTGGAAACACCATATATTTT.

This clone was counted a few times. This sequence joins TRBV5-4 and TRBJ2-5, with 8 bases fitting TRBD2. CDR1 is SGHNT and CDR2 is YYREEE in the germline V gene (reference sequence). V lost 3 bases to trimming and J lost 6 bases; unmatched junction nucleotides: 7. The CDR3 is 14 amino acids. The CDR3 loop reads CASSSAEREQTQYF. The DNA for the CDR3 is TGTGCCAGCAGCTCCGCGGAGCGGGAGCAGACCCAGTACTTC.

A few counts support this clone. The rearrangement links TRBV2 to TRBJ2-5, with D possibly TRBD2 on 6 matching bases. CDR3 length equals 15 residues. CDR1 SNHLY and CDR2 FYNNEI come from the germline V gene. Trimming stripped 0 bases from V and 7 bases from J, with 15 bases between. The CDR3: CASSEASLAGGTQYF. The CDR3 bases are TGTGCCAGCAGTGAAGCGAGCCTAGCCGGGGGGACCCAGTACTTC.

The chain uses TRBV29-1 and TRBJ2-7, with 7 positions matching TRBD2. Trimming at V came to 4 bases and at J to 0 bases, leaving 3 bases not matched to a gene. The CDR3 length is 13 residues. Germline assignment: CDR1 SQVTM and CDR2 ANQGSEA. In DNA, the CDR3 is TGCAGCGTTGTGGGGGGGAGCTCCTACGAGCAGTACTTC. It codes for CSVVGGSSYEQYF.

This clone was seen only a few times. The chain joins TRBV6-6 to TRBJ2-2; the D gene is possibly TRBD2 (5 bases). This CDR3 region has 16 residues. The germline V and J ends were trimmed by 6 bases and 0 bases, with 14 bases remaining between them. In germline, CDR1 is MNHNY, CDR2 SVGAGI (reference sequence). This CDR3 reads CASRLEANANTGELFF. Here the CDR3 DNA reads TGTGCCAGCAGACTAGAGGCTAACGCGAACACCGGGGAGCTGTTTTTT.